Following are 12 T cell receptor beta chains from one sample sequenced in a study of cytomegalovirus exposure and HLA in healthy donors (dated by TCRdb to 2016 to 2017). The library was produced with the immunoSEQ multiplex PCR assay. For the multiplex PCR, a mixture combining 60 forward primers for TCR Vbeta segments and 13 reverse primers for TCR Jbeta segments was used. TCRdb limited this immuneACCESS table to in-frame rearrangements with V and J called. A share of clones is missing; checked studies link under half to unresolved V genes, and the rest is unexplained. This sample's table has entries for roughly 60,000 clones. The ten biggest clones cover 3% to 4% of the sample. Sequenced: PBMCs. The receptor source for this set is a male donor in good health and CMV-seronegative.

The genes are TRBV5-4 and TRBJ2-1; 9 bases line up with TRBD1. V was clipped by 0 bases and J by 4 bases; unmatched bases: 2. This CDR3 has 15 amino acids. CDR1 is SGHNT, CDR2 YYREEE, per germline (reference sequence). The CDR3 coding sequence is TGTGCCAGCAGCTTGGACAGGGGGCTGTACAATGAGCAGTTCTTC. As protein: CASSLDRGLYNEQFF.

V and J are TRBV19 and TRBJ2-3, with 10 bases identical to TRBD2. This CDR3 is built from 15 residues. V lost 4 bases to trimming and J lost 10 bases; unmatched junction nucleotides: 11. Germline CDR1 LNHDA, CDR2 SQIVND (reference sequence). The CDR3 spells CASSTSGTSAAAQYF. The CDR3 nucleotides read TGTGCCAGTAGTACGTCCGGGACTAGCGCGGCGGCGCAGTATTTT.

Judged by frequency, this clone is medium-sized (0.01 to 0.1%). The identical CDR3 is also encoded by other nucleotide sequences in the sample. This chain connects TRBV18 to TRBJ2-3; D perhaps matches TRBD2 (5 bases). Trimming removed 3 bases at V and 2 bases at J, with 12 bases between. Germline values: CDR1 KGHSH, CDR2 LQKENI. This CDR3 has 15 residues. CDR3 loop: CASSPPSYYTDTQYF. CDR3 sequence (DNA): TGTGCCAGCTCACCCCCTAGCTACTACACAGATACGCAGTATTTT. The whole variable domain, filled in from reference TRBV18 and TRBJ2-3, reads NAGVMQNPRHLVRRRGQEARLRCSPMKGHSHVYWYRQLPEEGLKFMVYLQKENIIDESGMPKERFSAEFPKEGPSILRIQQVVRGDSAAYFCASSPPSYYTDTQYFGPGTRLTVL.

The CDR3 spells CASTSGQGASPLHF. CDR3 coding DNA: TGTGCCAGCACCTCGGGACAGGGCGCTTCACCCCTCCACTTT. The J gene is TRBJ1-6, the V gene TRBV6-5; TRBD1 matches 9 bases. V was clipped by 7 bases and J by 9 bases; unmatched bases: 7. CDR3 length equals 14 residues. Looked up from germline, CDR1 is MNHEY and CDR2 is SVGAGI.

The chain recombines TRBV4-2 with TRBJ2-1; 9 nucleotides line up with TRBD2. The germline V gene has CDR1 LGHNA and CDR2 YNFKEQ. V lost 5 bases and J lost 8; bases outside the gene matches: 7. The CDR3 consists of 14 residues. CDR3 nucleotide sequence: TGTGCCAGCAGCAGAGGCGGGGGGGCCGATGAGCAGTTCTTC. This encodes CASSRGGGADEQFF.

The V and J genes are TRBV28 and TRBJ2-1; 8 bases fit TRBD2. Germline loops: CDR1 MDHEN, CDR2 SYDVKM. The CDR3 is 20 residues long. The V segment lost 4 bases and the J segment 0 bases; nucleotides outside the gene matches: 17. This chain's CDR3 is CASSSRTISGSGSSYNEQFF. CDR3 DNA sequence: TGTGCCAGCAGTTCTCGTACCATCAGCGGGAGCGGGTCCTCCTACAATGAGCAGTTCTTC.

The rearrangement joins TRBV30 to TRBJ2-5, with a tentative D call TRBD2 (5 bases). Trimming stripped 3 bases from V and 4 bases from J, with 12 bases between. In germline, CDR1 is GTSNPN, CDR2 SVGIG (reference sequence). This CDR3 comprises 13 residues. CDR3 loop: CAWRARGLETQYF. CDR3 DNA sequence: TGTGCCTGGAGAGCTCGGGGTTTAGAGACCCAGTACTTC.

V gene TRBV30 combines with J gene TRBJ2-7; 7 nucleotides agree with TRBD2. The germline V gene has CDR1 GTSNPN and CDR2 SVGIG (reference sequence). The J segment lost 5 bases and the V segment lost 8 bases, leaving 9 bases of the junction unmatched. The length of the CDR3 is 12 residues. The CDR3, as DNA: TGTGCCGGGACTACCGAGTCCAACGAGCAGTACTTC. This gives the protein CAGTTESNEQYF.

V and J are TRBV5-6 and TRBJ2-7, with TRBD2 identical over 7 bases. The germline CDR1 and CDR2 sequences are SGHDT and YYEEEE. The CDR3 covers 15 residues. The V gene end was trimmed by 1 base and the J gene end by 0 bases; junction bases not matched to a gene: 4. The CDR3 here is CASSLFGGNSYEQYF. The CDR3 nucleotides read TGTGCCAGCAGCTTGTTCGGGGGGAACTCCTACGAGCAGTACTTC.

V is TRBV13 and J is TRBJ2-3, with D possibly matching TRBD1 (6 bases). CDR1 is PRHDT, CDR2 FYEKMQ, per germline (reference sequence). Deletions cut 5 bases from V and 3 bases from J, with 21 bases between. CDR3 length equals 17 residues. CDR3: CASSPRTGRGVTDTQYF. In DNA, the CDR3 is TGTGCCAGCAGCCCACGTACAGGGAGAGGGGTGACAGATACGCAGTATTTT.

V usage is TRBV19 and J usage is TRBJ2-1, with D possibly matching TRBD1 (5 bases). CDR3 length: 14 residues. CDR1 and CDR2 (germline): LNHDA, SQIVND (reference sequence). V dropped 1 base and J dropped 4 bases, with 8 bases sitting between them. Here the CDR3 DNA reads TGTGCCAGTAGTATAGGACAGCTGTACAATGAGCAGTTCTTC. It is translated as CASSIGQLYNEQFF.

This rearrangement joins TRBV9 to TRBJ1-2; 9 bases fit TRBD1. CDR1 is SGDLS, CDR2 YYNGEE, per germline. V shed 4 bases, J shed 7 bases, and the junction held 8 bases outside the gene matches. The CDR3 runs 14 residues. CDR3 residues: CASSPAQGALGYTF. The CDR3 DNA follows: TGTGCCAGCAGCCCGGCACAGGGGGCTCTTGGCTACACCTTC. The variable domain in full, with the rest retrieved from reference TRBV9 and TRBJ1-2, is DSGVTQTPKHLITATGQRVTLRCSPRSGDLSVYWYQQSLDQGLQFLIQYYNGEERAKGNILERFSAQQFPDLHSELNLSSLELGDSALYFCASSPAQGALGYTFGSGTRLTVV.